The 14 T cell receptor beta chains listed next were all sequenced from one sample in a study of T-cell memory formation after mild COVID-19. TCRdb reanalysed the 5' RACE reads using MiXCR and keeps one entry per CDR3 protein. The sample holds hundreds of thousands of distinct CDR3 sequences, approximately 29% seen once. Source material: PBMCs or a T cell subset sorted from them (not recorded which). The receptors come from an adult woman who had mild COVID-19 (a few samples of this study predate the infection). Cell type and time point are not known.

The chain employs TRBV5-1 and TRBJ2-3; 11 bases agree with TRBD2. From germline, CDR1 is SGHRS and CDR2 YFSETQ. V trimming: 4 bases; J trimming: 2 bases; junction bases outside the gene matches: 9. The CDR3 runs 17 residues. In DNA, the CDR3 is TGCGCCAGCAGCGCCCAGGGACTAGCGGAATACACAGATACGCAGTATTTT. It codes for CASSAQGLAEYTDTQYF.

The chain links TRBV29-1 to TRBJ1-2; a weak D match, TRBD1 (6 bases). The CDR3 is 14 residues long. V lost 3 bases to trimming and J lost 3 bases, with 14 bases between them. Germline V gives CDR1 SQVTM, CDR2 ANQGSEA. CDR3 sequence reads: CSVEGDMGDYGYTF. The CDR3 DNA reads as TGCAGCGTTGAGGGGGACATGGGCGACTATGGCTACACCTTC.

The sample holds a few counts of this clonotype. The chain joins TRBV7-9 to TRBJ2-3; D might be TRBD2 (5 bases). Trimming removed 7 bases at V and 1 base at J, with 12 bases between. CDR3 size: 14 residues. The V gene's germline CDR1 is SEHNR and CDR2 FQNEAQ (reference sequence). In DNA form, the CDR3 reads TGTGCCAGCAAATCGGGGTTCGGCACAGATACGCAGTATTTT. Protein sequence: CASKSGFGTDTQYF.

The chain carries TRBV29-1 and TRBJ1-1; no definite D call. Germline V gene data show CDR1 as SQVTM and CDR2 as ANQGSEA. V was pared by 8 bases and J by 6 bases, with 22 bases between. The CDR3 has 14 residues. This chain's CDR3 is CSIAPVSGVAEAFF. Written as DNA, the CDR3 is TGCAGCATAGCCCCGGTCTCCGGAGTAGCTGAAGCTTTCTTT. Combining the CDR3 with reference TRBV29-1 and TRBJ1-1 gives the whole variable domain SAVISQKPSRDICQRGTSLTIQCQVDSQVTMMFWYRQQPGQSLTLIATANQGSEATYESGFVIDKFPISRPNLTFSTLTVSNMSPEDSSIYLCSIAPVSGVAEAFFGQGTRLTVV.

This clonotype was observed a handful of times. The chain is built from TRBV6-1 and TRBJ2-7; the D is unclear. CDR3 length: 15 amino acids. The germline V gene has CDR1 MNHNS and CDR2 SASEGT. Trimming stripped 2 bases from V and 2 bases from J, with 13 bases between. This chain's CDR3 is CASSEFEGRAYEQYF. The CDR3 DNA is TGTGCCAGCAGTGAATTCGAAGGGCGAGCCTACGAGCAGTACTTC.

This clonotype was counted only a few times. This rearrangement joins TRBV15 to TRBJ2-3; the D is unclear. Germline CDR1 LNHNV, CDR2 YYDKDF (reference sequence). Trimming pared 3 bases from V and 4 bases from J, leaving 8 bases between. The CDR3 has 13 residues. In DNA form, the CDR3 reads TGTGCCACCAGCAGGGAAGGTGCAGATACGCAGTATTTT. This translates into CATSREGADTQYF.

This clonotype was counted only a few times. The chain combines TRBV20-1 with TRBJ2-3; D gene ambiguous. The V gene's germline CDR1 is DFQATT and CDR2 SNEGSKA (reference sequence). Trimming left V 1 base short and J 5 bases short, with 10 bases between. This CDR3 comprises 13 residues. The CDR3 bases are TGCAGTGCTAGAGGGGGTTTGGTAGATACGCAGTATTTT. It specifies CSARGGLVDTQYF.

V is TRBV11-2 and J is TRBJ2-1; 9 bases are a match to TRBD1. The V gene end was trimmed by 8 bases and the J gene end by 7 bases; junction bases not matched to a gene: 15. The CDR3 runs to 16 residues. CDR1 and CDR2 (germline): SGHAT, FQNNGV. Here the CDR3 DNA reads TGTGCCAGCCGAAAGCCCCCGGGGACAGGGTCGAATGAGCAGTTCTTC. Its translation is CASRKPPGTGSNEQFF.

The rearrangement joins TRBV20-1 to TRBJ2-5; 12 positions match TRBD2. Trimming cost V 0 bases and J 1 base; bases outside gene matches: 6. The V gene's germline CDR1 is DFQATT and CDR2 SNEGSKA (reference sequence). The CDR3 spans 17 residues. CDR3: CSARDQLAGGPQETQYF. CDR3 DNA sequence: TGCAGTGCTAGAGATCAACTAGCGGGAGGCCCCCAAGAGACCCAGTACTTC.

This clonotype was recorded a few times. V is TRBV6-4 and J is TRBJ2-3; D might be TRBD1 (5 bases). Germline assignment: CDR1 MRHNA and CDR2 SNTAGT. This CDR3 comprises 16 residues. V was cut by 3 bases and J by 0 bases, with 13 bases left in between. DNA of the CDR3: TGTGCCAGCAGTGAATTTCCAGGGTATAGCACAGATACGCAGTATTTT. This encodes CASSEFPGYSTDTQYF.

This clonotype was recorded many times. The chain recombines TRBV18 with TRBJ2-5; tentatively, D is TRBD2 (5 bases). This CDR3 has 13 amino acids. Germline CDR1 reads KGHSH; CDR2 reads LQKENI. Trimming left V 8 bases short and J 2 bases short, with 12 bases between. CDR3 sequence (DNA): TGTGCCAGCAGCCCGACGGGGCAAGAGACCCAGTACTTC. Translation gives CASSPTGQETQYF.

V gene TRBV12-3 or TRBV12-4 combines with J gene TRBJ2-5; 9 nucleotides line up with TRBD1. With 6 bases clipped from V and 5 bases from J, the junction kept 7 bases outside the gene matches. This CDR3 spans 14 amino acids. The CDR3 reads CASSGGTGHETQYF. In DNA form, the CDR3 reads TGTGCCAGCAGCGGAGGGACAGGGCACGAGACCCAGTACTTC.

A few counts support this clonotype. This sequence joins TRBV10-3 and TRBJ2-7; maybe TRBD2 (6 bases). Trimming stripped 3 bases from V and 3 bases from J, with 12 bases between. Germline CDR1 ENHRY, CDR2 SYGVKD. The CDR3 consists of 14 residues. This chain's CDR3 is CAISDLGGNYEQYF. Written as DNA, the CDR3 is TGTGCCATCAGTGATCTGGGGGGAAACTACGAGCAGTACTTC.

This sequence joins TRBV29-1 and TRBJ1-2; 10 nucleotides line up with TRBD1. This CDR3 region has 16 residues. Trimming at V came to 3 bases and at J to 4 bases, leaving 11 bases not matched to a gene. Germline lookup yields CDR1 SQVTM and CDR2 ANQGSEA. This CDR3 reads CSVETGGSLTSYGYTF. The DNA for the CDR3 is TGCAGCGTTGAGACAGGGGGCTCCCTGACCTCCTATGGCTACACCTTC.